This TCR beta chain appears in the sequencing data of a study of blood T cell repertoires in COVID-19. Turning to the study itself: The samples span acute and convalescent COVID-19 from the United States, Italy and Spain. PBMCs, B-cell-depleted T cells, or T cells provided the cDNA or gDNA that made up the material.

As handled by the study authors: Scientists estimated how many nucleated cells there were by amplifying reference gene primers. Assay: immunoSEQ multiplex PCR; the TCRdb copy retains only in-frame clones and omits some. V, J and clone size are those of that table, while D and trimming were read from the DNA. The sample holds approximately 100,000 clones, 85% seen once. CDR1 and CDR2 from the germline V gene are SGHTA and FQGNSA. CDR3 size: 14 residues. The ends lost 5 bases at V and 11 bases at J; junction bases unmatched: 9. The specimen sequenced was peripheral blood. The genes are TRBV7-2 and TRBJ1-5; 10 bases align to TRBD1. This sequence was found in a woman between 70 and 85 years old with active or convalescent COVID-19. The chain's CDR3 is CASSRSRTGGTQHF. The CDR3 nucleotides are TGTGCCAGCAGCCGTTCTCGGACAGGGGGGACCCAGCATTTT.